One T cell receptor beta chain is described in this entry. Its antigen is currently not known. Qualities for individual bases were not recorded, and no much larger clone is one base off. The library was produced with the immunoSEQ multiplex PCR assay. For the multiplex PCR, a mixture combining 60 forward primers for TCR Vbeta segments and 13 reverse primers for TCR Jbeta segments was used. The CDR3 region of rearranged TCR beta genes was amplified from genomic DNA with a multiplex PCR assay. On the Illumina HiSeq System, the amplified TCR beta libraries were sequenced as 87-base-pair reads. Per the authors' processing: A later analysis counted tens of millions of unique TCR beta chains across the 600 to 850 repertoires, and around 9.9 million of these chains were shared by at least two donors. To remove PCR and sequencing errors, raw reads were error-corrected and collapsed into unique sequences using a nearest-neighbor algorithm that merged closely related sequences. Alignment of CDR3 sequences to IMGT reference sequences was used to assign V, D and J gene segments. Each retained sequence needed at least a six-nucleotide match to both a V gene segment and a J gene segment. Rearrangements were classified as productive when the CDR3 lacked stop codons and remained in frame with V and J, and all other rearrangements were classified as non-productive. Following IMGT convention, CDR3 was defined as the stretch from the second conserved V-encoded cysteine to the conserved J-encoded phenylalanine. The earlier analysis of 500 to 650 of the donors excluded any sequence lacking an unambiguous match to a single V gene segment. An earlier analysis of several hundred of the donors called V segments functional above 56.7% productive rearrangements and segregating when the between-donor standard deviation exceeded 5%. A statistical classification framework was developed to diagnose cytomegalovirus status using the catalog of TCR beta chain sequences. In a later analysis, V and J genes were assigned by comparing TCR nucleotide sequences against IMGT/GENE-DB human TR gene sequences. The TCRdist pipeline was used in a later analysis to assign CDR3 sequences and most-parsimonious VDJ recombination scenarios. In a later analysis, each TCR beta chain was defined by its CDR3 amino acid sequence together with its V-gene family, and reads lacking a unique V-gene family were excluded. A later analysis removed roughly 590 highly shared, low-generation-probability nucleotide sequences to deal with suspected cross-contamination and a sequencing artifact. In a later analysis, a clonal expansion index for each public chain was calculated from normalized within-repertoire ranks of inferred template counts. In a later analysis, generation probabilities were computed using a VDJ recombination model fitted to out-of-frame rearrangements, and the results were checked against IGoR. Hypergeometric tests were used in a later analysis to score TCR-TCR, TCR-HLA and TCR-CMV co-occurrence, with a repertoire-size bias correction applied to the TCR pairs. To estimate false discovery rates, a later analysis permuted the HLA or CMV assignments 20 times. In a later analysis, co-occurring TCRs were grouped using DBSCAN, with TCRdist sequence similarity added in when clustering inside HLA-allele-positive subsets. For co-occurrence clustering, repertoires with fewer than 30,000 or more than 120,000 public chains were excluded, along with roughly 5 repertoires with anomalous nucleotide sharing. The table comes from immuneACCESS by way of TCRdb, which keeps in-frame sequences with V and J called. Part of the clones is missing from these tables; in studies checked, under half for an unresolved V gene and the rest for unknown reasons. The V and J calls and clone size were taken over from that table, and D and trimming were inferred from the DNA. The sample table lists 90,000 to 100,000 clones, less than 80% of them with a count of one. Roughly 2% of the sample goes to the ten largest clones.

The sample originates from a study of cytomegalovirus exposure and HLA in healthy donors (dated by TCRdb to 2016 to 2017). In the study overall: According to an earlier analysis of 450 to 650 of the donors, 200 million or so T cells yielded roughly 110 million unique TCR beta sequences and around 300 Gb of sequence data. About 310 gigabases of sequencing data and around 87 million unique TCR sequences were included in an early release covering 550 to 650 HLA-typed donors. Among the roughly 400 genotyped donors, around 81% belonged to the genetic ancestry cluster associated with self-reported Caucasian donors. The study aimed to test whether cataloging public T cell receptors could reveal signatures of past pathogen exposure. The study profiled the T cell repertoires of 550 to 700 subjects by immunosequencing and related them to cytomegalovirus serostatus. Along with the approximately 700-subject first cohort, a separate validation cohort of over a hundred different subjects was used. The study combined high-throughput TCR immunosequencing, statistical association of individual TCRs with disease status, and machine learning to predict cytomegalovirus infection status. In a later analysis, previously published TCR beta repertoires from about 670 donors were re-analyzed and high-resolution HLA genotyping was added so that TCR occurrence patterns could be studied. In the later analysis, no new phenotypic data were used to find candidate immune exposures; instead, reliance was placed on TCR beta sequences and their occurrence across donors. An earlier analysis of some 500 of the donors applied high-throughput TCR beta sequencing to assess whether each TCR beta V gene segment acted as functional or pseudogenic. Alongside the repertoire data, information on donor age, sex, ethnicity and CMV serostatus was compiled. Genome-wide SNP genotypes for about 60% of the roughly 670 donors were used in a later genetic analysis, which treated that subset as a discovery cohort. Every discovery cohort repertoire had been produced on one sequencing platform. Class I and class II HLA loci were covered by the typing at four-digit resolution. Typing coverage varied by locus: about 620-630 donors for A, B, C, DRB1 and DQB1; under 550 for DQA1; over 600 for DPA1; 450 to 480 for DPB1. A handful of DR-DQ haplotypes were treated as single units for association and clustering because of strong linkage in the cohort. Across roughly 420 genotyped donors of the cohort, an average of about 220,000 unique TCR beta nucleotide sequences per donor were sequenced, and 15% to 20% of those sequences were non-productive. What the study reported, not specific to this receptor: In a later analysis, TCR association rates were found to vary across HLA loci, with the most associated TCRs seen for DRB1 alleles and the fewest for HLA-C alleles. Over 15 rarely observed V segments, including chromosome 9 orphons, were excluded from the earlier analysis of several hundred of the donors because counts were too low. In this cohort, only TCR beta chains were sequenced, and detectable features were limited by the absence of alpha or paired-chain data. Because HLA typing was unavailable for some donors at each locus, only the typed subset was used in association tests. Most TCR sequences were seen in very few donors, while some public TCRs were found in many individuals. Sequencing depth was assumed to be roughly uniform across donors in the presence/absence analyses, though that assumption may not hold. Most CMV-associated TCR beta chains appeared to be HLA-restricted in a later analysis, and the HLA associations seemed to be driven largely by CMV exposure. A later analysis reported that several top co-occurrence clusters appeared linked to parvovirus B19, influenza, CMV and Epstein-Barr virus. For the cohort, immune exposure information was limited to CMV serostatus. When HLA alleles, especially DR and DQ, strongly co-occurred, attributing TCR associations to individual alleles was difficult. A few of the identified cytomegalovirus-associated TCR beta chains were confirmed in vitro to be specific for cytomegalovirus antigens. At a false discovery rate of 0.05, a later analysis linked under 20,000 TCR beta sequences to specific HLA alleles. The study listed around 160 TCR beta chains as associated with cytomegalovirus. An association between a missense DCLRE1C variant and V-gene and J-gene trimming of TCR beta chains was found in a later genetic analysis and replicated in an independent cohort. The 87-base-pair reads could not distinguish some IMGT-functional V segments, including TRBV6-2 and TRBV6-3, so those segments were excluded. Compared with equally common non-associated chains, HLA-associated TCR beta chains in a later analysis were more clonally expanded and had lower generation probabilities. An earlier analysis of around 500 of the donors showed that most TCR beta V segments appeared in productive rearrangements either about 87% or about 30% of the time, which broadly matched IMGT annotations. According to the authors, the approach could potentially be generalized to other disease states and immunological phenotypes. Linkage disequilibrium might explain the correlated functional status among segregating V segments, but an unknown experimental factor could not be ruled out. Cytomegalovirus status was reported to be diagnosed by the classifier with high specificity and sensitivity in both the original and validation cohorts. The sequencing pipeline was judged likely to have produced a cluster of highly shared sequence variants as a technical artifact. A further reported finding was that TCR beta sequences accurately predicted the HLA-A and HLA-B alleles for most subjects in the first cohort. A later genetic analysis reported fewer N-insertions in productive TCRs among donors in an Asian-associated ancestry cluster than the approximately 700-donor mean.

The cohort comprised more than 550 healthy bone marrow donors. At the time of sampling, all cohort members were nominally healthy, though unrecorded immune exposures were likely present. The donor was CMV seronegative and was included in the group of 352 seronegative cohort members. Each donor provided a peripheral blood sample, and peripheral blood mononuclear cells were used for TCR beta sequencing. Genomic DNA was extracted from the blood cell samples with the Qiagen DNeasy Blood Extraction Kit. V was cut back by 1 base and J by 4 bases, leaving a gap of 9 bases between them. Counted from cysteine to phenylalanine, this CDR3 has 13 amino acids. The DNA shown is the 39-base CDR3, in frame from base 1. Per the germline V gene, SGHDT is the CDR1 and YYEEEE is the CDR2.

The source of this sequence is a man between 40 and 49 years old in good health and CMV-seronegative. The chain joins TRBV5-6 to TRBJ2-7; the D segment cannot be called with confidence. The sample taken for sequencing was PBMCs. At the DNA level, the sequence is TGTGCCAGCAGCTTGTTGGGCTTTTACGAGCAGTACTTC. The resulting protein is CASSLLGFYEQYF.